This TCR beta chain was documented in a study of shared clonotypes between healthy human individuals. Cells designated naive CD8 were CD45RO-negative and were positively selected for CCR7, with terminally differentiated effector memory CD45RA+ cells excluded. Profiling relied on immunoSEQ multiplex PCR, and the TCRdb table lists in-frame clones only, not all of them. The sample includes millions of clones, approximately 94% of them seen just once. With regard to this clone: Its antigen remains unidentified.

General study findings and limits: Represented genetic and exposure-history diversity was restricted by having few donors. At large depth, rarefaction still showed sorted-subset sequencing to be incomplete.

Sequences were obtained from naive CD8+ T cells sorted from blood. This TCR derives from a man between 18 and 29 years old in good health.

The CDR3 here is CASTHAPLGYEQYF. The CDR3 region has the DNA TGTGCCAGCACCCACGCCCCCCTCGGCTACGAGCAGTACTTC. The chain uses TRBV6-6 and TRBJ2-7, with D unresolved. Germline lookup yields CDR1 MNHNY and CDR2 SVGAGI (reference sequence). CDR3 length: 14 amino acids. V lost 7 bases, J lost 3 bases, and 16 bases lay in between.